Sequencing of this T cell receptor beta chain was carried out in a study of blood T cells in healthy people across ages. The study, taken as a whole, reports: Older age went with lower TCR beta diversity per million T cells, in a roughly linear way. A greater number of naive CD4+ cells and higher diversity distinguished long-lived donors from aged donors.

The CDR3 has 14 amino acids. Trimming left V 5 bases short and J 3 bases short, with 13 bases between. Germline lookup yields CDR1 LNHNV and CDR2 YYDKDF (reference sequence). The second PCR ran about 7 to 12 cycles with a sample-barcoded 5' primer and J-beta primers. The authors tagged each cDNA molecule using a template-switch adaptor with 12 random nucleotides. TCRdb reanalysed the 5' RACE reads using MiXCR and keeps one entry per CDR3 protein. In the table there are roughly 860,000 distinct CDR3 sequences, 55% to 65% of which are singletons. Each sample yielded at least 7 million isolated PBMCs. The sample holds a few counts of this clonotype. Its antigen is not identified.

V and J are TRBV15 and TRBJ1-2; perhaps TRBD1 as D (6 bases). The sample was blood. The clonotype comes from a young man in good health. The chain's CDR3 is CATSAGGTDYGYTF. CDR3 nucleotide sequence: TGTGCCACCAGCGCCGGGGGCACCGACTATGGCTACACCTTC. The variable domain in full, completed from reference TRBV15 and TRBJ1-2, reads DAMVIQNPRYQVTQFGKPVTLSCSQTLNHNVMYWYQQKSSQAPKLLFHYYDKDFNNEADTPDNFQSRRPNTSFCFLDIRSPGLGDTAMYLCATSAGGTDYGYTFGSGTRLTVV.